This T cell receptor (beta chain) was identified in a study of T cell responses to AZD1222 COVID-19 vaccine. Study-wide results and limits: Repertoires were obtained only post-peak T cell response. Once two AZD1222 doses were given, Spike-specific TCR breadth and depth went up.

Generated by immunoSEQ multiplex PCR, the TCRdb table keeps only in-frame clones and is missing some. The sample carries 98,000 or so clones, 84% recorded once. To note about this clone: As yet, its antigen is unknown.

Germline V gene sequence: CDR1 KGHSH, CDR2 LQKENI. CDR3 length: 15 amino acids. V was pared by 6 bases and J by 7 bases, with 9 bases of the junction left unmatched. The sequence came from an adult who received the AZD1222 COVID-19 vaccine. The chain employs TRBV18 and TRBJ2-1; TRBD2 agrees at 10 bases. This sample comprised peripheral blood, obtained 28 days after the second AZD1222 dose. This CDR3 is CASSPGTSALNEQFF. Written as DNA, the CDR3 is TGTGCCAGCTCCCCCGGGACTAGCGCATTAAATGAGCAGTTCTTC.